This T cell receptor (beta chain) was observed in a study of response to subunit inactivated influenza vaccine. Study results and limitations: Few new T cells, the authors suggested, are recruited by each seasonal influenza vaccination.

TCRdb independently ran MiXCR on the RT-PCR reads; one entry per CDR3 protein. Of 500,000 to 600,000 distinct CDR3 sequences listed, about an eighth were seen once; the top ten hold 10% to 15%. This clonotype was seen a handful of times. As yet, its antigen is unknown. This CDR3 comprises 15 residues. The V end was cut by 1 base, the J end by 1 base, with 10 bases between. CDR1 KGHSH and CDR2 LQKENI come from the germline V gene. The clonotype originates from a man in his fifties who received an inactivated influenza vaccine. The sequencing used PBMCs from blood, collected 45 days after vaccination. This rearrangement joins TRBV18 to TRBJ2-5, with D possibly matching TRBD2 (6 bases). CDR3 loop: CASSPQSTSQETQYF. The CDR3 coding sequence is TGTGCCAGCTCACCACAATCGACTAGCCAAGAGACCCAGTACTTC.